The 32 T cell receptor beta chains below all came from one sample that was sequenced in a study of CD8+CD57+ T cells in acquired aplastic anemia (dated by TCRdb to the late 2010s). Instrument used: Illumina HiSeq 2000. Profiling of TCR beta VDJ combinations and CDR3 sequences used genomic DNA as the template. TCRdb itself trimmed the public reads at Q25 with fastp, ran MiXCR and retained productive beta chains. Entries that share a CDR3 protein sequence are merged under the most common genes and DNA. The sample profile shows a few hundred thousand distinct CDR3 sequences; around 68% of them were found once. Of the sample, 3.5% to 4.5% falls within the top ten clones. The source material was sorted CD4+, CD8+, or CD8+CD57+ T cells (not recorded which) from PBMCs. These receptors came from a human donor in good health, serving as a control.

Turning to this clonotype: A much larger clone differs by one base, so this may be a read error. The rearrangement joins TRBV12-3 or TRBV12-4 to TRBJ2-7; D unresolved. The CDR3 extends over 14 amino acids. In DNA, the CDR3 is TGTGCTAGTAGCCCGACGACCGAATCCTACGAGCAGTACTTC. Protein: CASSPTTESYEQYF.

V usage is TRBV7-2 and J usage is TRBJ1-2, with D tentatively TRBD1 (6 bases). The germline CDR1 and CDR2 sequences are SGHTA and FQGNSA. The CDR3 has 13 amino acids. V gave up 5 bases and J gave up 8 bases, with 15 bases separating them. The CDR3 spells CASSPPKGTGYTF. The CDR3 DNA is TGTGCCAGCAGCCCACCCAAGGGGACAGGCTACACCTTC. Supplemented by reference TRBV7-2 and TRBJ1-2, the full variable domain reads GAGVSQSPSNKVTEKGKDVELRCDPISGHTALYWYRQSLGQGLEFLIYFQGNSAPDKSGLPSDRFSAERTGGSVSTLTIQRTQQEDSAVYLCASSPPKGTGYTFGSGTRLTVV.

This clonotype was seen a handful of times. CDR3: CASSSDRSNTEAFF. The CDR3 DNA follows: TGTGCCAGTAGTTCGGACAGGTCGAACACTGAAGCTTTCTTT. This chain links TRBV19 with TRBJ1-1; 7 positions match TRBD1. CDR1 LNHDA and CDR2 SQIVND come from the germline V gene (reference sequence). The CDR3 has 14 amino acids. V was clipped by 5 bases and J by 1 base; unmatched bases: 4. Supplemented by reference TRBV19 and TRBJ1-1, the full variable domain reads DGGITQSPKYLFRKEGQNVTLSCEQNLNHDAMYWYRQDPGQGLRLIYYSQIVNDFQKGDIAEGYSVSREKKESFPLTVTSAQKNPTAFYLCASSSDRSNTEAFFGQGTRLTVV.

This clonotype occurred many times. The V call is TRBV7-6, the J call TRBJ2-3; 7 bases match TRBD1. The length of the CDR3 is 13 residues. CDR1 and CDR2 from the germline V gene are SGHVS and FNYEAQ. Trimming cost V 5 bases and J 8 bases; bases outside gene matches: 7. In DNA form, the CDR3 reads TGTGCCAGCAGCGCCAGACAGGGCGGTACGCAGTATTTT. Amino acids: CASSARQGGTQYF.

This chain links TRBV20-1 with TRBJ2-3, with D perhaps TRBD2 (5 bases). The CDR3 loop spans 12 amino acids. Looked up from germline, CDR1 is DFQATT and CDR2 is SNEGSKA (reference sequence). V gave up 3 bases and J gave up 4 bases, with 8 bases separating them. Here the CDR3 reads CSASWGADTQYF. CDR3 DNA: TGCAGTGCTAGTTGGGGAGCAGATACGCAGTATTTT.

The chain is built from TRBV5-1 and TRBJ1-2; no clear D gene. Germline V gene sequence: CDR1 SGHRS, CDR2 YFSETQ. Trimming shortened V by 4 bases and J by 6 bases, and 16 bases separated the two germline ends. This CDR3 contains 14 residues. The CDR3 sequence: CASSPETRRNGYTF. The CDR3 DNA sequence: TGCGCCAGCAGCCCGGAGACACGACGAAATGGCTACACCTTC.

This clonotype has a single count. V usage is TRBV7-2 and J usage is TRBJ1-2; 9 positions match TRBD1. The CDR3 sequence is 13 residues long. Trimming at V came to 5 bases and at J to 7 bases, leaving 5 bases not matched to a gene. CDR1 SGHTA and CDR2 FQGNSA come from the germline V gene. CDR3 bases: TGTGCCAGCAGCGGGACAGGGATGAGTGGCTACACCTTC. It codes for CASSGTGMSGYTF.

This clonotype appeared once. The CDR3 spells CSARVGSQENTF. CDR3 nucleotides: TGCAGTGCTAGAGTAGGCAGCCAAGAGAACACCTTC. V gene TRBV20-1 combines with J gene TRBJ1-2; no reliable D call. The CDR3 contains 12 residues. V gave up 1 base and J gave up 12 bases, with 15 bases separating them. The V gene's germline CDR1 is DFQATT and CDR2 SNEGSKA (reference sequence).

Regarding this clonotype: Here the CDR3 omits its conserved ending phenylalanine or tryptophan, so a read error is the likely source. The limits of the CDR3 on the DNA are not certain, so only TCRdb's listed CDR3 is given. The chain couples TRBV7-7 to TRBJ2-7; the table calls TRBD1, which could not be checked here. The length of the CDR3 is 13 amino acids, counting both ends. Germline V gene sequence: CDR1 SSHAT, CDR2 FNYEAQ (reference sequence). CDR3 loop: CASSSTPSGGTQY.

With respect to this clonotype: One end of the junction does not line up with germline, which may come from a read error. This chain uses TRBV12-3 or TRBV12-4 with TRBJ1-1; D perhaps matches TRBD1 (6 bases). CDR3 length equals 15 residues. As DNA, the CDR3 is TGTGCCAGCAGTTTTTATGGGGGCGGAAGGACTGAGGCTTTCTTT. It specifies CASSFYGGGRTEAFF.

Notes on this clonotype: At one end, the junction sequence differs from germline, possibly due to a read error. The rearrangement joins TRBV7-3 to TRBJ1-2; D is unresolved. The CDR3 extends over 12 amino acids. Germline V gene sequence: CDR1 SGHTA, CDR2 FQGTGA. DNA of the CDR3: TGTGCCAGCAGCTCGACACTCGTGGGCCTGTCCTTC. It translates to CASSSTLVGLSF.

The V gene is TRBV7-9, the J gene TRBJ2-7; TRBD2 matches 8 bases. Germline V gives CDR1 SEHNR, CDR2 FQNEAQ (reference sequence). V lost 0 bases, J lost 3 bases, and 13 bases stayed unmatched. The CDR3 runs 18 residues. The CDR3 bases are TGTGCCAGCAGCTTAGCAGGACTAGCCAACTTATCATACTACGAGCAGTACTTC. Translation: CASSLAGLANLSYYEQYF. Variable domain in full (rest from reference TRBV7-9 and TRBJ2-7): DTGVSQNPRHKITKRGQNVTFRCDPISEHNRLYWYRQTLGQGPEFLTYFQNEAQLEKSRLLSDRFSAERPKGSFSTLEIQRTEQGDSAMYLCASSLAGLANLSYYEQYFGPGTRLTVT.

In its sample, this clonotype was seen many times. The chain links TRBV7-2 to TRBJ1-4, with D unresolved. Trimming took off 2 bases at V and 4 bases at J, with 8 bases between the two ends. Germline V gene lookup returns CDR1 SGHTA and CDR2 FQGNSA. CDR3 length equals 14 residues. DNA for the CDR3: TGTGCCAGCAGCTTAATGGGGTATAATGAAAAACTGTTTTTT. Its protein product is CASSLMGYNEKLFF.

The table lists this clonotype with many counts. The chain combines TRBV12-3 or TRBV12-4 with TRBJ2-3, with a possible D match to TRBD2 (7 bases). The CDR3 spans 13 residues. V dropped 2 bases and J dropped 14 bases, with 17 bases sitting between them. In nucleotides, the CDR3 is TGTGCCAGCAGTTTAAGGGAGGGGGGCGCCCGGTATTTT. Translation gives CASSLREGGARYF.

With respect to this clonotype: It is likely a read error, because the conserved phenylalanine at the end of the CDR3 is missing. J is TRBJ2-3 and V is TRBV10-3, with TRBD2 as a possible D gene (6 bases). The germline gives CDR1 ENHRY, CDR2 SYGVKD. The CDR3 has 12 amino acids. The CDR3 coding sequence is TGTGCCATCACGGAGGGCTCAGATGCGCAGTATATT. This codes for CAITEGSDAQYI.

The rearrangement links TRBV5-1 to TRBJ2-5; unclear D gene. Germline lookup yields CDR1 SGHRS and CDR2 YFSETQ. CDR3 length: 15 residues. Trimming pared 0 bases from V and 2 bases from J, leaving 11 bases between. CDR3 sequence (DNA): TGCGCCAGCAGCTTGGCTGGGTATGGGCAAGAGACCCAGTACTTC. This sequence encodes CASSLAGYGQETQYF.

Comments on this clonotype: Its ends do not fully match the called genes, so a read error is possible. The chain employs TRBV5-1 and TRBJ2-2; D is perhaps TRBD2 (5 bases). This CDR3 region has 16 residues. Germline V lookup: CDR1 SGHRS, CDR2 YFSETQ. The CDR3 region is CASSFVKGRSAGELFF. CDR3 DNA: TGTGCCAGCAGCTTTGTTAAAGGGAGATCGGCCGGGGAGCTGTTTTTT. Complete variable domain (other parts from reference TRBV5-1 and TRBJ2-2): KAGVTQTPRYLIKTRGQQVTLSCSPISGHRSVSWYQQTPGQGLQFLFEYFSETQRNKGNFPGRFSGRQFSNSRSEMNVSTLELGDSALYLCASSFVKGRSAGELFFGEGSRLTVL.

In this sample, this clonotype turned up many times. The genes are TRBV2 and TRBJ1-5; D is unresolved. V was trimmed by 0 bases and J by 3 bases, leaving 9 bases between them. Germline loops: CDR1 SNHLY, CDR2 FYNNEI. This CDR3 has 15 amino acids. The CDR3 here is CASSEALQINQPQHF. The CDR3 nucleotides read TGTGCCAGCAGTGAAGCGCTGCAGATCAATCAGCCCCAGCATTTT.

The chain employs TRBV20-1 and TRBJ2-7, with 9 nucleotides matching TRBD1. With V trimmed by 4 bases and J by 2 bases, 6 bases remained unmatched. Germline CDR1 is DFQATT and CDR2 is SNEGSKA (reference sequence). The length of the CDR3 is 14 residues. This chain's CDR3 is CSATPGQGPYEQYF. CDR3 in DNA: TGCAGTGCTACCCCGGGACAGGGCCCCTACGAGCAGTACTTC.

This chain connects TRBV2 to TRBJ1-4, with D uncertain. V lost 6 bases and J 14 bases, leaving 25 bases between the germline ends. The CDR3 contains 15 residues. Germline CDR1 and CDR2: SNHLY and FYNNEI. The CDR3 loop is CASSSDSSWSSNLFF. The CDR3 bases are TGTGCCAGCAGCTCTGACTCCTCCTGGAGTTCAAACCTGTTTTTT.

This clonotype was seen repeatedly, ten times or more. Here the CDR3 DNA reads TGTGCCAGCAGCGTCGATGGGGGGGCGAACACCGGGGAGCTGTTTTTT. This translates into CASSVDGGANTGELFF. The gene calls are TRBV7-2 and TRBJ2-2, with 7 nucleotides matching TRBD2. Germline values: CDR1 SGHTA, CDR2 FQGNSA. Trimming took 5 bases from V and 0 from J; bases not matched to a gene: 6. The CDR3 extends over 16 amino acids.

The gene calls are TRBV20-1 and TRBJ2-1; no definite D call. Deletions cut 4 bases from V and 5 bases from J, with 9 bases between. The germline V gene has CDR1 DFQATT and CDR2 SNEGSKA (reference sequence). The CDR3 loop spans 12 amino acids. CDR3 DNA: TGCAGTGCTACTGGTACGGACAATGAGCAGTTCTTC. Encoded protein: CSATGTDNEQFF.

This clonotype was picked up many times. V usage is TRBV9 and J usage is TRBJ2-3; possible D gene TRBD1, 6 bases. Germline CDR1 reads SGDLS; CDR2 reads YYNGEE. The CDR3 has 13 residues. V gave up 6 bases and J gave up 6 bases, with 14 bases separating them. CDR3 residues: CASMGQSHDTQYF. CDR3 bases: TGTGCCAGCATGGGACAATCCCACGATACGCAGTATTTT.

A remark on this clonotype: Since a much larger clone is just one base distant, this may be a read error. The V call is TRBV3-1, the J call TRBJ1-4, with TRBD1 matching over 9 bases. Germline-derived CDR1 and CDR2 are LGHDT and YNNKEL (reference sequence). This CDR3 has 16 amino acids. The DNA of the CDR3 is TGTGCCAGCAGCCAAGAGGGACAGGGCCTCGGTGAAAAACTGCTTTTT. This translates into CASSQEGQGLGEKLLF.

In the case of this clonotype: A junction boundary mismatches the germline segment, possibly from a read error. The J gene is TRBJ1-2, the V gene TRBV7-8; D gene uncertain. The CDR3 runs 12 residues. CDR1 and CDR2 (germline): SGHVS, FQNEAQ. The CDR3 nucleotides are TGTGCCAGCAGTTTAGGAGGCTACGGGCACACCTTC. Its protein product is CASSLGGYGHTF.

Many counts were recorded for this clonotype. The J gene is TRBJ2-7, the V gene TRBV20-1, with D tentatively TRBD2 (5 bases). The V end lost 1 base, the J end lost 0 bases, and 13 bases lay between the germline ends. Germline CDR1 reads DFQATT; CDR2 reads SNEGSKA (reference sequence). The CDR3 is 15 amino acids. DNA for the CDR3: TGCAGTGCTAGAGCCAACGTCGGGGACTCCTACGAGCAGTACTTC. Its protein is CSARANVGDSYEQYF.

Details on this clonotype: Germline is not matched at one junction end, which may reflect a read error. The genes are TRBV5-1 and TRBJ1-6; no clear D. Germline assignment: CDR1 SGHRS and CDR2 YFSETQ. CDR3 length: 16 amino acids. CDR3 sequence reads: CASSLVDCPSNSPLHF. The CDR3 DNA reads as TGTGCCAGCAGCTTGGTGGACTGTCCCTCGAATTCACCCCTCCACTTT.

This clonotype was counted a few times. A read error may account for a junction end that differs from germline. V usage is TRBV7-2 and J usage is TRBJ2-3, with 12 bases that match TRBD1. From germline, CDR1 is SGHTA and CDR2 FQGNSA. CDR3 length equals 14 residues. DNA of the CDR3: TGTGCCAGCGGGACAGGGGGCAATGAAAAACTGTTTTTTTTT. Its translation is CASGTGGNEKLFFF.

The chain is built from TRBV12-3 or TRBV12-4 and TRBJ1-2; the D gene is possibly TRBD1 (5 bases). CDR3 length: 12 residues. Between the trimmed V and J ends, which lost 3 bases and 6 bases, there was a span of 8 bases. Here the CDR3 reads CASSFIRDGYTF. CDR3 DNA sequence: TGTGCCAGCAGTTTCATCAGGGATGGCTACACCTTC.

This clonotype has a single count. The J gene is TRBJ1-6, the V gene TRBV7-3; D not resolved. The germline CDR1 and CDR2 sequences are SGHTA and FQGTGA. This CDR3 is built from 14 residues. The ends were cut back, 2 bases at V and 9 bases at J, with 11 bases in the middle. The CDR3 sequence: CASSLWQRASPLHF. In nucleotides, the CDR3 is TGTGCCAGCAGCTTATGGCAGAGGGCTTCACCCCTCCACTTT.

The chain combines TRBV12-3 or TRBV12-4 with TRBJ2-1; tentatively, D is TRBD2 (5 bases). Trimming left V 5 bases short and J 6 bases short, with 11 bases between. This CDR3 has 13 amino acids. CDR3 DNA: TGTGCCAGCAGTATCGGGGTCCGCAATGAGCAGTTCTTC. Its protein product is CASSIGVRNEQFF.

CDR3 DNA sequence: TGTGCCAGCAGTGTTTCGACAGGGTACGGAACTGAAGCTTTCTTT. It specifies CASSVSTGYGTEAFF. V usage is TRBV25-1 and J usage is TRBJ1-1; 7 bases map to TRBD1. V lost 4 bases to trimming and J lost 5 bases; unmatched junction nucleotides: 10. The V gene's germline CDR1 is MGHDK and CDR2 SYGVNS. There are 15 residues in the CDR3. The complete variable domain, with remaining parts taken from reference TRBV25-1 and TRBJ1-1, reads EADIYQTPRYLVIGTGKKITLECSQTMGHDKMYWYQQDPGMELHLIHYSYGVNSTEKGDLSSESTVSRIRTEHFPLTLESARPSHTSQYLCASSVSTGYGTEAFFGQGTRLTVV.